This T cell receptor beta chain was identified during a study of OX40 agonist ivuxolimab in advanced cancers. The CDR3 spans 13 residues. Germline lookup yields CDR1 SGHTA and CDR2 FQGTGA. V shed 1 base and J shed 6 bases, with 9 bases lying between them. Clones were sequenced by immunoSEQ multiplex PCR, and TCRdb holds only the in-frame ones, with some missing. The table records tens of thousands of clones, 85% to 90% of them present only once. V and J are TRBV7-3 and TRBJ1-2; TRBD1 might be the D (6 bases). The sequencing here drew on CD4+ or CD8+ T cells sorted from blood, taken in a trial of the OX40 agonist ivuxolimab. The receptor was isolated from an adult with an advanced solid tumor such as melanoma, head and neck, liver or kidney cancer. In nucleotides, the CDR3 is TGTGCCAGCAGCTTAATCCCAGGGGATGGCTACACCTTC. Its translation: CASSLIPGDGYTF.